Listed below are T cell receptor beta chains from one sample, sequenced in a study of cytomegalovirus exposure and HLA in healthy donors. The protocol was immunoSEQ multiplex PCR, while the TCRdb copy is restricted to in-frame clones and leaves out a portion. This sample has 130,000 to 150,000 clones, with just over 85% found just once. Sequencing was done on a sample of PBMCs. The receptor source for this set is a woman between 18 and 29 years old in good health and CMV-seropositive. The CDR3 runs from the conserved cysteine through the conserved F or W.

cdr3_aa: CACSGTSGRETQYF; j_call: TRBJ2-5; v_call: TRBV7-9
cdr3_aa: CAWSVAGETQYF; j_call: TRBJ2-5; v_call: TRBV30
cdr3_aa: CASSAGQGARNGYTF; j_call: TRBJ1-2; v_call: TRBV7-2
cdr3_aa: CASRRPHPQETQYF; j_call: TRBJ2-5; v_call: TRBV28
cdr3_aa: CASSPPDGGYTF; j_call: TRBJ1-2; v_call: TRBV27
cdr3_aa: CASSLDSINEKLFF; j_call: TRBJ1-4; v_call: TRBV6-1
cdr3_aa: CASSPTGSTDTQYF; j_call: TRBJ2-3; v_call: TRBV7-6
cdr3_aa: CASSLTGTEAFF; j_call: TRBJ1-1; v_call: TRBV5-1
cdr3_aa: CASIQLDTQYF; j_call: TRBJ2-3; v_call: TRBV2
cdr3_aa: CASSVSNEQFF; j_call: TRBJ2-1; v_call: TRBV25-1
cdr3_aa: CASSARDLNTEAFF; j_call: TRBJ1-1; v_call: TRBV5-4
cdr3_aa: CASSPPSGSVENSYNEQFF; j_call: TRBJ2-1; v_call: TRBV18
cdr3_aa: CASSGRGQNEQFF; j_call: TRBJ2-1; v_call: TRBV2